This T cell receptor (beta chain) stems from a study of T cell responses to AZD1222 COVID-19 vaccine. Whole-study findings and limits: Donors skewed white British and female; clonal diversity was possibly underestimated. Unmutated variant regions are reportedly the target of nearly half of TCRs that are spike-specific.

Note on this clone: Its antigen is still unknown.

Assay used: immunoSEQ multiplex PCR; TCRdb lists only in-frame clones, some missing. The profile shows around 260,000 clones, over 85% of them singletons. The sequence was obtained from an adult in good health. The sequenced sample was peripheral blood, obtained on day 0 of AZD1222 vaccination.

The CDR3 nucleotides are TGTGCCAGCAGTTTATTTGGACAGGGAGCCTACGAGCAGTACTTC. Translation: CASSLFGQGAYEQYF. V gene TRBV27 combines with J gene TRBJ2-7; 8 nucleotides align to TRBD1. The CDR3 is 15 residues long. V lost 1 base and J lost 2; bases outside the gene matches: 4. Germline assignment: CDR1 MNHEY and CDR2 SMNVEV (reference sequence).